The 24 T cell receptor beta chains below come from one sample, sequenced in a study of T cells in Graves' hyperthyroidism and ophthalmopathy. Authors of the study amplified TCR beta CDR3 regions from RNA transcripts. A set of HTBI primers served as the primers for a first-round RT-PCR of the TCR CDR3. One entry per CDR3 protein, called by TCRdb with MiXCR from the multiplex PCR reads. The sample has over 200,000 distinct CDR3 sequences, 14% to 15% seen once. The material sequenced was blood. The receptors shown here come from a woman aged 40 to 49 with Graves' hyperthyroidism that later progressed to Graves' ophthalmopathy.

This clonotype was counted ten times or more. The CDR3 is CASSSRLAMNEQFF. The CDR3 DNA sequence: TGTGCCAGCAGCTCCAGACTAGCGATGAATGAGCAGTTCTTC. The gene calls are TRBV7-9 and TRBJ2-1, with 8 bases aligning to TRBD2. V lost 4 bases to trimming and J lost 7 bases; unmatched junction nucleotides: 6. Germline CDR1 is SEHNR and CDR2 is FQNEAQ (reference sequence). The CDR3 runs to 14 residues.

This clonotype was seen many times. The V gene is TRBV7-9, the J gene TRBJ1-4; 8 nucleotides align to TRBD1. CDR3 length: 15 amino acids. CDR1 SEHNR and CDR2 FQNEAQ come from the germline V gene (reference sequence). Trimming cost V 3 bases and J 5 bases; bases outside gene matches: 5. CDR3 nucleotides: TGTGCCAGCAGCTTCGTGACAGGGGAAAATGAAAAACTGTTTTTT. This codes for CASSFVTGENEKLFF.

This clonotype was found many times. The J gene is TRBJ2-7, the V gene TRBV6-1; weak D call: TRBD2 (6 bases). Per germline, CDR1 MNHNS and CDR2 SASEGT. V lost 6 bases and J 1 base, leaving 10 bases between the germline ends. The CDR3 extends over 13 amino acids. The CDR3 nucleotides are TGTGCCAGCAGAGCAGGGACTTCCTACGAGCAGTACTTC. This encodes CASRAGTSYEQYF.

To note about this clonotype: Since a much larger clone is just one base distant, this may be a read error. This chain links TRBV7-8 with TRBJ2-1; 12 bases map to TRBD2. The germline V gene has CDR1 SGHVS and CDR2 FQNEAQ. This CDR3 has 18 residues. CDR3 coding DNA: TGTGCCAGCAGCCATAGGCGGCTAGCGGGAGGGCCGGACAATAAGCAGTTCTTC. As protein: CASSHRRLAGGPDNKQFF.

This clonotype was picked up many times. The chain recombines TRBV20-1 with TRBJ1-2; D not resolved. Germline V gene sequence: CDR1 DFQATT, CDR2 SNEGSKA (reference sequence). This CDR3 region has 12 residues. Trimming removed 3 bases at V and 0 bases at J, with 5 bases between. The CDR3 region has the DNA TGCAGTGCTAGTCATACTAACTATGGCTACACCTTC. The encoded protein is CSASHTNYGYTF.

This clonotype was detected many times. The chain couples TRBV15 to TRBJ1-2; no clear D gene. The CDR3 loop spans 14 amino acids. V lost 0 bases and J lost 1, with 6 bases in between. CDR1 is LNHNV and CDR2 is YYDKDF in the germline V gene (reference sequence). The CDR3 reads CATSRDLGNYGYTF. As DNA, the CDR3 is TGTGCCACCAGCAGAGACCTGGGTAACTATGGCTACACCTTC.

The gene calls are TRBV6-5 and TRBJ2-1; 9 bases agree with TRBD2. The germline gives CDR1 MNHEY, CDR2 SVGAGI. V gave up 0 bases and J gave up 7 bases; unmatched junction bases: 10. CDR3 length: 17 amino acids. CDR3 in DNA: TGTGCCAGCAGTTACTCGGGTAGTAGCGGGAGTGGGAATGAGCAGTTCTTC. This codes for CASSYSGSSGSGNEQFF.

This clonotype occurred many times. The CDR3 DNA reads TGTGCCACCAGTGACCCCCCGGGACAGGGGTCAGAGACCCAGTACTTC. Translated, it gives CATSDPPGQGSETQYF. The chain links TRBV24-1 to TRBJ2-5, with 10 bases identical to TRBD1. After removal of 4 bases from V and 4 bases from J, the junction contained 8 bases not matched to a gene. The V gene's germline CDR1 is KGHDR and CDR2 SFDVKD. This CDR3 has 16 residues.

This clonotype was seen repeatedly, ten times or more. The rearrangement uses TRBV3-1 and TRBJ2-3; 7 nucleotides line up with TRBD1. Trimming removed 4 bases from V and 3 bases from J; junction bases left unmatched: 10. The CDR3 consists of 16 residues. Germline CDR1 is LGHDT and CDR2 is YNNKEL (reference sequence). The CDR3 spells CASSRLNRGPTDTQYF. CDR3 nucleotide sequence: TGTGCCAGCAGCCGGCTAAACAGGGGACCGACAGATACGCAGTATTTT.

This clonotype has at least ten counts. The chain joins TRBV12-3 or TRBV12-4 to TRBJ2-1; D perhaps matches TRBD1 (5 bases). This CDR3 comprises 14 residues. The V gene lost 8 bases and the J gene lost 0 bases, with 11 bases spanning the gap. CDR3 sequence reads: CASGHSSSYNEQFF. CDR3 DNA sequence: TGTGCCAGCGGACACAGCAGCTCCTACAATGAGCAGTTCTTC.

This clonotype occurred a few times. Since a much larger clone is just one base distant, this may be a read error. V gene TRBV5-1 combines with J gene TRBJ2-3; possibly TRBD2 for D (5 bases). The germline CDR1 and CDR2 sequences are SGHRS and YFSETQ. This CDR3 region has 14 residues. The CDR3 loop reads CASIRTPSTDTRYF. CDR3 DNA: TGCGCCAGCATCAGGACGCCTAGCACAGATACGCGGTATTTT.

Many counts were recorded for this clonotype. CDR3 in amino acids: CASSFRPARGEQYF. The CDR3 nucleotides are TGTGCCAGCAGCTTTAGGCCCGCTCGAGGGGAGCAGTACTTC. This chain links TRBV11-2 with TRBJ2-7; tentative D call: TRBD2 (5 bases). The CDR3 covers 14 residues. V was cut by 3 bases and J by 7 bases, with 16 bases left in between. The germline V gene encodes CDR1 SGHAT and CDR2 FQNNGV.

The genes are TRBV12-3 or TRBV12-4 and TRBJ2-2; TRBD1 agrees at 12 bases. CDR3 length: 16 amino acids. Trimming took 6 bases from V and 5 from J; bases not matched to a gene: 7. CDR3 amino acids: CASRGTGGPRTGELFF. CDR3 DNA: TGTGCCAGCAGAGGGACAGGGGGCCCGAGGACCGGGGAGCTGTTTTTT.

This clonotype was seen ten or more times. The chain combines TRBV20-1 with TRBJ1-6, with a tentative D call TRBD1 (5 bases). The CDR3 extends over 13 amino acids. Germline lookup yields CDR1 DFQATT and CDR2 SNEGSKA (reference sequence). The ends were cut back, 3 bases at V and 10 bases at J, with 13 bases in the middle. In DNA, the CDR3 is TGCAGTGCTAGGAGGGGAATTCAGTCACCCCTCCACTTT. This translates into CSARRGIQSPLHF.

Many counts were recorded for this clonotype. This chain uses TRBV11-1 with TRBJ1-1; 12 bases align to TRBD1. From germline, CDR1 is SGHAT and CDR2 FQDESV (reference sequence). The J segment lost 13 bases and the V segment lost 5 bases, leaving 11 bases of the junction unmatched. The CDR3 spans 14 residues. CDR3 sequence reads: CASSTLRDRGLVFF. CDR3 nucleotides: TGTGCCAGCAGCACCCTCCGGGACAGGGGGCTTGTTTTCTTT.

This clonotype was picked up many times. This chain connects TRBV11-2 to TRBJ2-2; the match to TRBD2 covers 7 bases. The length of the CDR3 is 16 residues. V shed 1 base, J shed 6 bases, and the junction held 8 bases outside the gene matches. CDR1 SGHAT and CDR2 FQNNGV come from the germline V gene. The CDR3 protein is CASSLGLAAHAGELFF. The DNA of the CDR3 is TGTGCCAGCAGCTTAGGGCTAGCGGCCCACGCCGGGGAGCTGTTTTTT.

This clonotype was detected many times. This chain connects TRBV11-2 to TRBJ2-7; D call uncertain. V dropped 1 base and J dropped 3 bases, with 22 bases sitting between them. From germline, CDR1 is SGHAT and CDR2 FQNNGV. CDR3 size: 18 residues. The CDR3 bases are TGTGCCAGCAGCTTAGGTCTTCTGGCCCCCTTCCCGTTCTACGAGCAGTACTTC. Translated, it gives CASSLGLLAPFPFYEQYF.

This clonotype was observed at least ten times. The chain joins TRBV7-8 to TRBJ2-1, with D possibly matching TRBD1 (6 bases). Germline values: CDR1 SGHVS, CDR2 FQNEAQ. With 5 bases removed from V and 0 bases from J, the gap between germline ends came to 20 bases. The CDR3 covers 18 residues. CDR3 sequence (DNA): TGTGCCAGCAGCCTATTTTCTGAGGACAGATTCTCCTACAATGAGCAGTTCTTC. Translating it yields CASSLFSEDRFSYNEQFF.

As concerns this clonotype: Being one base from a much bigger clone, this may be a read error. The genes are TRBV20-1 and TRBJ2-3; weak D call: TRBD2 (6 bases). The CDR3 runs to 14 residues. The germline CDR1 and CDR2 sequences are DFQATT and SNEGSKA (reference sequence). DNA of the CDR3: TGCAGTGCTAGTTCTCCTCGGAGGGTGGATACGCGGTATTTT. Translating it yields CSASSPRRVDTRYF.

This clonotype was counted many times. V and J are TRBV18 and TRBJ2-1, with D possibly matching TRBD1 (5 bases). The CDR3 consists of 16 residues. Germline CDR1 is KGHSH and CDR2 is LQKENI. Trimming pared 3 bases from V and 3 bases from J, leaving 15 bases between. The CDR3 loop reads CASSPVLGHHYNEQFF. The CDR3 nucleotides read TGTGCCAGCTCACCTGTCCTAGGACACCACTACAATGAGCAGTTCTTC.

This chain connects TRBV2 to TRBJ2-7; 10 bases fit TRBD2. The CDR3 has 16 amino acids. The germline gives CDR1 SNHLY, CDR2 FYNNEI. The V segment lost 7 bases and the J segment 7 bases; nucleotides outside the gene matches: 16. The CDR3 coding sequence is TGTGCCAGCACCCGAAGCGGGAGGGCCCGAATGGGGGAGCAGTACTTC. It translates to CASTRSGRARMGEQYF.

The V call is TRBV30, the J call TRBJ1-5; 7 nucleotides match TRBD1. Germline V CDR1 and CDR2: GTSNPN, SVGIG (reference sequence). The CDR3 runs to 13 residues. The J segment lost 4 bases and the V segment lost 3 bases, leaving 3 bases of the junction unmatched. The CDR3 loop is CAWSPTGNQPQHF. CDR3 DNA sequence: TGTGCCTGGAGCCCGACAGGGAATCAGCCCCAGCATTTT.

This clonotype appeared many times. The rearrangement joins TRBV7-2 to TRBJ1-4; D not resolved. This CDR3 has 15 amino acids. Trimming took off 4 bases at V and 10 bases at J, with 19 bases between the two ends. Germline loops: CDR1 SGHTA, CDR2 FQGNSA. CDR3 nucleotides: TGTGCCAGCAGCTCCTTAATCAGCGGACTTGGAAAACTGTTTTTT. It codes for CASSSLISGLGKLFF.

On this clonotype: Since a much larger clone is just one base distant, this may be a read error. This chain connects TRBV3-1 to TRBJ2-3, with TRBD1 as a possible D gene (6 bases). This CDR3 contains 15 residues. From germline, CDR1 is LGHDT and CDR2 YNNKEL (reference sequence). The CDR3: CARSQGKSGLGAQYF. The CDR3 DNA reads TGTGCCCGCAGCCAGGGGAAAAGCGGATTAGGGGCGCAGTATTTT.